The entry below describes one TCR beta chain. TCRdb's copy holds only in-frame clones and misses some; the assay was immunoSEQ multiplex PCR. The sample lists 1.5 million to 2.5 million clones, approximately 94% occurring once. The entry originates in a study of shared clonotypes between healthy human individuals. Germline CDR1 reads SGDLS; CDR2 reads YYNGEE. The length of the CDR3 is 15 residues. V lost 2 bases and J 8 bases, leaving 17 bases between the germline ends. Naive CD8 populations comprised CD45RO-negative cells positively selected for CCR7, excluding terminally differentiated effector memory CD45RA+ cells.

Sequencing was done on a sample of naive CD8+ T cells sorted from blood. The sequence derives from a man aged 18 to 29 in good health. The rearrangement uses TRBV9 and TRBJ1-3, with D possibly matching TRBD1 (5 bases). The chain's CDR3 is CASSVTGALPDTIYF. The CDR3 coding sequence is TGTGCCAGCAGCGTTACAGGCGCTCTTCCCGACACCATATATTTT.